The entry below gives a single T cell receptor (beta chain) sequence along with its context. The data are from a study of T cell clonotyping in hematopoietic cell transplantation. Profiling relied on immunoSEQ multiplex PCR, and the TCRdb table lists in-frame clones only, not all of them. The sample yields over 10,000 clones, over 70% seen once. Specified time point: recipient sample about 28 days before transplant, after cytoreduction. The germline V gene encodes CDR1 MNHEY and CDR2 SVGAGI. Germline trimming cut 7 bases from V and 0 bases from J; bases unmatched to any gene: 8. The length of the CDR3 is 15 residues.

The specimen comprised peripheral blood mononuclear cells, sampled before stem cell transplant. This sequence originates from a man aged 55 to 69 with acute myeloid leukemia. Some clones in this sample may be carry-over from other donors' samples. This chain joins TRBV6-5 and TRBJ1-2; 7 nucleotides agree with TRBD1. As DNA, the CDR3 is TGTGCCAGCAATCAACAGGGGCCAGCTAACTATGGCTACACCTTC. This codes for CASNQQGPANYGYTF.